This TCR beta chain emerged from a study of shared clonotypes between healthy human individuals. The trim removed 6 bases at V and 4 bases at J, leaving 6 bases unmatched. Germline V lookup: CDR1 SGHTA, CDR2 FQGTGA. There are 15 residues in the CDR3. The assay was immunoSEQ multiplex PCR, and TCRdb's table has in-frame clones only and misses some. Among approximately 980,000 clones listed, about three quarters were seen once. Sequencing input: memory CD4+ T cells sorted from blood. Indicated subset: CD45RA-negative fraction. V is TRBV7-3 and J is TRBJ2-2, with TRBD1 matching over 9 bases. The clonotype comes from a man aged 18 to 29 in good health. As DNA, the CDR3 is TGTGCCAGCAGACCCGGACAGGGGAGCACCGGGGAGCTGTTTTTT. This codes for CASRPGQGSTGELFF.